These 10 T cell receptor beta chains came from one sample sequenced in a study of identical twins. In TCRdb, the 5' RACE reads were re-called with MiXCR into one record per CDR3 protein. The data hold nearly 900,000 distinct CDR3 sequences, with 9% to 15% observed a single time. The same sample was also studied in work on yellow fever vaccine responses in identical twins.

The specimen was PBMCs. The receptors were gathered from a woman aged 18-29 years in good health.

This clonotype was observed many times. The genes are TRBV12-3 or TRBV12-4 and TRBJ2-4; D ambiguous. The V end lost 6 bases, the J end lost 9 bases, and 15 bases lay between the germline ends. The CDR3 sequence is 13 residues long. CDR3 in DNA: TGTGCCAGCAGGCCGTCAGACGAGAGCATTCAGTACTTC. It specifies CASRPSDESIQYF.

In its sample, this clonotype was seen many times. The CDR3 region has the DNA TGCGCCAGCAGCTTGGAAGGGCTCCGGGAGACCCAGTACTTC. Translation: CASSLEGLRETQYF. V gene TRBV5-1 combines with J gene TRBJ2-5; D is unclear. The CDR3 runs 14 residues. Trimming left V 0 bases short and J 5 bases short, with 11 bases between. Germline CDR1 and CDR2: SGHRS and YFSETQ.

This clonotype was found a few times. The J gene is TRBJ2-7, the V gene TRBV6-2 or TRBV6-3, with D maybe TRBD2 (5 bases). Trimming shortened V by 0 bases and J by 2 bases, and 14 bases separated the two germline ends. CDR3 length: 16 residues. CDR1 is MNHEY and CDR2 is SVGEGT in the germline V gene. CDR3 sequence (DNA): TGTGCCAGCAGTTACTCGAGAGGCGGGCCTCCCTACGAGCAGTACTTC. Translated, it gives CASSYSRGGPPYEQYF.

There are a few counts of this clonotype. The rearrangement joins TRBV3-1 to TRBJ2-1; 7 nucleotides agree with TRBD2. The CDR3 totals 16 residues. Germline assignment: CDR1 LGHDT and CDR2 YNNKEL (reference sequence). V lost 4 bases and J lost 0; bases outside the gene matches: 6. The CDR3 DNA is TGTGCCAGCAGCCTCAAAGCGGGGATCTCCTACAATGAGCAGTTCTTC. Translated: CASSLKAGISYNEQFF.

The CDR3 DNA reads TGTGCCAGCAGCTTAGGACGGATCTATGGCTACACCTTC. This gives the protein CASSLGRIYGYTF. The V call is TRBV7-2, the J call TRBJ1-2; D gene uncertain. The CDR3 extends over 13 amino acids. Between the trimmed V and J ends, which lost 1 base and 4 bases, there was a span of 7 bases. Germline values: CDR1 SGHTA, CDR2 FQGNSA.

The chain carries TRBV5-1 and TRBJ2-1; the D gene is possibly TRBD1 (6 bases). CDR1 and CDR2 from the germline V gene are SGHRS and YFSETQ. V was clipped by 2 bases and J by 4 bases, with 25 bases between them. This CDR3 is 19 amino acids long. This CDR3 reads CASSLSRRTGSGRYNEQFF. In DNA form, the CDR3 reads TGCGCCAGCAGCTTAAGCCGCCGCACAGGGTCGGGCCGGTACAATGAGCAGTTCTTC.

This clonotype was seen a few times. As DNA, the CDR3 is TGTGCCACCAGCAGAGCGGGGACAGGGGTTCCTCCAGATACGCAGTATTTT. As protein: CATSRAGTGVPPDTQYF. This chain joins TRBV15 and TRBJ2-3; 10 bases line up with TRBD1. CDR3 length equals 17 residues. Germline V CDR1 and CDR2: LNHNV, YYDKDF (reference sequence). Trimming cost V 1 base and J 4 bases; bases outside gene matches: 8.

This clonotype occurred a few times. The chain uses TRBV5-1 and TRBJ2-3; no clear D gene. With 5 bases removed from V and 0 bases from J, the gap between germline ends came to 13 bases. Germline-derived CDR1 and CDR2 are SGHRS and YFSETQ. The length of the CDR3 is 15 residues. The CDR3 sequence: CASRGGADSTDTQYF. CDR3 DNA: TGCGCCAGCAGGGGCGGCGCGGATAGCACAGATACGCAGTATTTT.

The chain recombines TRBV5-8 with TRBJ2-1, with D possibly being TRBD2 (6 bases). This CDR3 has 15 residues. Germline V gene data show CDR1 as SGHTS and CDR2 as YDEGEE. Trimming took off 4 bases at V and 3 bases at J, with 14 bases between the two ends. DNA of the CDR3: TGTGCCAGCAGCCTACGTACTAGCAACTACAATGAGCAGTTCTTC. As protein: CASSLRTSNYNEQFF.

This clonotype was detected only a few times. The rearrangement joins TRBV6-5 to TRBJ2-2, with 7 bases lining up with TRBD1. V lost 2 bases, J lost 0 bases, and 3 bases stayed unmatched. Per the germline V gene, CDR1 is MNHEY and CDR2 is SVGAGI. The CDR3 has 16 residues. The CDR3 bases are TGTGCCAGCAGTTACGCCGGGACAGCGAACACCGGGGAGCTGTTTTTT. It codes for CASSYAGTANTGELFF.